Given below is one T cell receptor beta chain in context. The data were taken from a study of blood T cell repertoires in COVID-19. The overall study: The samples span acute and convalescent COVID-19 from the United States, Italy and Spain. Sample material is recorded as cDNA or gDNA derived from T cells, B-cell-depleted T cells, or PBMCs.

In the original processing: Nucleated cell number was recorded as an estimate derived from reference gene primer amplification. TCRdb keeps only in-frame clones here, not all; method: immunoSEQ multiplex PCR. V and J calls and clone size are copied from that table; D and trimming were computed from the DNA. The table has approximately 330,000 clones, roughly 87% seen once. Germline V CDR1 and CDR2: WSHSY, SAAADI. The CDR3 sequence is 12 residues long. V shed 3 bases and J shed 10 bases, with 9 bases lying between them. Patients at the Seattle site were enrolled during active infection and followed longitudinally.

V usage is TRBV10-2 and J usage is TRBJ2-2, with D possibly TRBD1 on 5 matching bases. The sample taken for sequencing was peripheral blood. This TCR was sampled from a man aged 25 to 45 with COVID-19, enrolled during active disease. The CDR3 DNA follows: TGCGCCAGCAGTGAAGACAGTCCGGAGCTGTTTTTT. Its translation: CASSEDSPELFF.